These T cell receptor beta chains were read from a single sample in a study of T cells after posttransplantation cyclophosphamide. Sequencing used immunoSEQ multiplex PCR; TCRdb keeps in-frame clones, though not all of them. The sample includes 23,000 or so clones, none of them occurring once. Sample: PBMCs, taken after allogeneic stem cell transplant with posttransplant cyclophosphamide. The receptors shown here come from a male patient younger than 30 who received an allogeneic stem cell transplant from a related donor, was CMV-positive, and had no GVHD. Certain T cells may be donor cells from the graft. CDR3s include the opening cysteine and the closing phenylalanine or tryptophan. D genes are given only for firm matches. Size tells how often a clone was seen (once, few, many) or the class of an expanded clone, and some rows leave it out.

D,J,size,V,DNA,CDR3
.,TRBJ1-1,many,TRBV29-1,TGCACCATCAGGAGAGGGGGCACTGAAGCTTTCTTT,CTIRRGGTEAFF
.,TRBJ2-7,many,TRBV7-8,TGTGCCAGCAGCTTGGAGCCGGGACTCTTACTCTACGAGCAGTACTTC,CASSLEPGLLLYEQYF
TRBD1,TRBJ1-3,many,TRBV7-2,TGTGCCAGCAGCGAATACAGGGGCTCTGGAAACACCATATATTTT,CASSEYRGSGNTIYF
.,TRBJ2-5,few,TRBV28,TGTGCCAGCAGTTTAACGGACAGGAGGGGACGGCAGTACTTC,CASSLTDRRGRQYF
TRBD1,TRBJ2-7,many,TRBV19,TGTGCCAGTAGTAACTCCGGGACAGGGACCTACGAGCAGTACTTC,CASSNSGTGTYEQYF
.,TRBJ1-2,many,TRBV10-3,TGTGCCATCAGTGAGTCGGGCAGAACCTATGGCTACACCTTC,CAISESGRTYGYTF
TRBD1,TRBJ2-6,many,TRBV5-1,TGCGCCAGCAGCTTGGCACCAGGGGGCGCTTCTGGGGCCAACGTCCTGACTTTC,CASSLAPGGASGANVLTF
TRBD1,TRBJ2-7,medium-sized,TRBV19,TGTGCCAGTAGTAGGGGGACAGCCGCCGCCAACGAGCAGTACTTC,CASSRGTAAANEQYF
.,TRBJ2-1,many,TRBV19,TGTGCCAGTAGTATCGGTAGCGGTTCCTACAATGAGCAGTTCTTC,CASSIGSGSYNEQFF
.,TRBJ2-5,many,TRBV6-5,TGTGCCAGCAGTTACAGGGGCCAAGAGACCCAGTACTTC,CASSYRGQETQYF
TRBD2,TRBJ2-1,many,TRBV11-3,TGTGCCAGCAGCTTAGTTGGGACTAGCGAGTACAATGAGCAGTTCTTC,CASSLVGTSEYNEQFF
TRBD2,TRBJ2-7,many,TRBV4-2,TGTGCCAGCAGCCTGGGGACTAGCGGAACCTACGAGCAGTACTTC,CASSLGTSGTYEQYF
.,TRBJ1-2,many,TRBV2,TGTGCCAGCAGTGGCAGCGGGGGAGGACGGTATGGCTACACCTTC,CASSGSGGGRYGYTF
TRBD2,TRBJ2-3,many,TRBV7-2,TGTGCCAGCACCTTGGAGACTAGCGGGATCAGCACAGATACGCAGTATTTT,CASTLETSGISTDTQYF
TRBD1,TRBJ2-7,many,TRBV30,TGTGCCTGGGGTCTGACAGGGGGCGGGTACGAGCAGTACTTC,CAWGLTGGGYEQYF
TRBD1,TRBJ2-2,many,TRBV30,TGTGCCTGGAGTCTCTTGGACAGGGTAGGCGGGGAGCTGTTTTTT,CAWSLLDRVGGELFF
TRBD1,TRBJ2-7,many,TRBV18,TGTGCCAGCTCACCTGACAGGGGCGAGCAGTACTTC,CASSPDRGEQYF
.,TRBJ2-7,many,TRBV5-6,TGTGCCAGCAGCTTCAGCGGGCACGAGCAGTACTTC,CASSFSGHEQYF
.,TRBJ2-7,many,TRBV2,TGTGCCAGCAGTGTGGGCTATAGCTCCTACGAGCAGTACTTC,CASSVGYSSYEQYF
.,TRBJ1-1,many,TRBV15,TGTGCCACCAGCACAGGGGCGGCGGTCGGTGAAGCTTTCTTT,CATSTGAAVGEAFF
.,TRBJ2-1,many,TRBV4-3,TGCGCCAGCAGCCAAGATCAACCAAGCATATACTACAATGAGCAGTTCTTC,CASSQDQPSIYYNEQFF
TRBD1,TRBJ2-7,many,TRBV9,TGTGCCAGCAGCGCCGGGGACAGGCCTTCCTACGAGCAGTACTTC,CASSAGDRPSYEQYF
TRBD2,TRBJ2-5,many,TRBV4-1,TGCGCCAGCAGCCAGGTAAAACTAGCGCACCAAGAGACCCAGTACTTC,CASSQVKLAHQETQYF
TRBD1,TRBJ1-3,many,TRBV28,TGTGCCAGCTACCCGACAGGGGGAAAATCTGGAAACACCATATATTTT,CASYPTGGKSGNTIYF
TRBD1,TRBJ2-7,many,TRBV7-6,TGTGCCAGCAGTAAAGGACAGGCCTCTCCCTACGAGCAGTACTTC,CASSKGQASPYEQYF
.,TRBJ2-3,many,TRBV19,TGTGCCAGTACCCAGGAACTCACAGATACGCAGTATTTT,CASTQELTDTQYF
.,TRBJ2-3,many,TRBV7-9,TGTGCCAGCAGCTTTCCAGGAAGCACAGATACGCAGTATTTT,CASSFPGSTDTQYF
.,TRBJ2-1,many,TRBV2,TGTGCCAGCAGTGACAACAGCCCCTACAATGAGCAGTTCTTC,CASSDNSPYNEQFF
TRBD1,TRBJ1-6,few,TRBV4-2,TGTGCCAGCAGCCAAGACCCCGGGACAGGGCACTCACCCCTCCACTTT,CASSQDPGTGHSPLHF
TRBD1,TRBJ2-3,many,TRBV10-1,TGCGCCAGCAGTGAGTCCCAGACAGGGACGGGCACAGATACGCAGTATTTT,CASSESQTGTGTDTQYF
TRBD2,TRBJ2-3,many,TRBV7-3,TGTGCCAGCAGCTCTCGGGGGGGATTCACAGATACGCAGTATTTT,CASSSRGGFTDTQYF
.,TRBJ1-6,many,TRBV28,TGTGCCGGGGCAGGGAAGAAACATGTAAATTCACCCCTCCACTTT,CAGAGKKHVNSPLHF
TRBD1,TRBJ2-2,many,TRBV27,TGTGCCAGCAGTCCTGGGGACAGGACTAACACCGGGGAGCTGTTTTTT,CASSPGDRTNTGELFF
.,TRBJ1-5,.,TRBV6-1,TGTGCCAGCAGTGATCAGGAGCGGACAGCCCAGCATTTT,CASSDQERTAQHF
.,TRBJ1-2,many,TRBV30,TGTGCCTGGAGTCGTGGGGAGGGTTCCTATGGCTACACCTTC,CAWSRGEGSYGYTF
TRBD1,TRBJ2-5,many,TRBV5-1,TGCGCCAGCAGCTCAAGACAGGGGGAAGAGACCCAGTACTTC,CASSSRQGEETQYF
TRBD2,TRBJ2-3,many,TRBV4-3,TGCGCCAGCAGCCTCCTTGGGACTAACACAGATACGCAGTATTTT,CASSLLGTNTDTQYF
.,TRBJ1-2,many,TRBV4-1,TGCGCCAGCAGCCCAAGATTTTCCGGGGTCGATGGCTACACCTTC,CASSPRFSGVDGYTF
TRBD2,TRBJ2-7,many,TRBV7-2,TGTGCCAGTCTAGCGGGGGGTCCAATCTACGAGCAGTACTTC,CASLAGGPIYEQYF
TRBD1,TRBJ1-3,many,TRBV19,TGTGCCAGTAGAACAAAGACAGGGGGGTCCGGAAACACCATATATTTT,CASRTKTGGSGNTIYF
TRBD2,TRBJ2-5,many,TRBV29-1,TGCAGCGTTGAAGGAATTAGCGGGGGGATCCAAGAGACCCAGTACTTC,CSVEGISGGIQETQYF
.,TRBJ2-1,few,TRBV28,TGTGCCAGCAGTCTATTCACAGGACTATACAATGAGCAGTTCTTC,CASSLFTGLYNEQFF
.,TRBJ2-7,many,TRBV7-2,TGTGCCAGCAGTCCTCAGGCAGTGGGCGAGCAGTACTTC,CASSPQAVGEQYF
.,TRBJ1-1,many,TRBV9,TGTGCCAGCAGCGTATCAGGAGGGATCACTGAAGCTTTCTTT,CASSVSGGITEAFF
TRBD1,TRBJ2-6,many,TRBV19,TGTGCCAGTAGTTTAGACAGGGGCATGTCTGGGGCCAACGTCCTGACTTTC,CASSLDRGMSGANVLTF
.,TRBJ2-7,many,TRBV27,TGTGCCAGCAGTTCCCTAAACGTACAGGAGGAGCAGTACTTC,CASSSLNVQEEQYF
TRBD1,TRBJ1-1,many,TRBV10-3,TGTGCCATCAGTGGATACTCCGGGACAGGCAATTTGGTGGCTTTCTTT,CAISGYSGTGNLVAFF
TRBD1,TRBJ1-3,many,TRBV10-3,TGTGCCATCTCAAGTTGGACAGGGGTAGAAGGAAACACCATATATTTT,CAISSWTGVEGNTIYF
.,TRBJ1-3,many,TRBV28,TGTGCCAGCAGTTTTTGGGCATTTGGAACCTCTGGAAACACCATATATTTT,CASSFWAFGTSGNTIYF
TRBD2,TRBJ2-7,.,TRBV18,TGTGCCAGCTCTCCCGGACTAGCGGGGTCTTACGAGCAGTACTTC,CASSPGLAGSYEQYF
TRBD2,TRBJ2-7,many,TRBV5-6,TGTGCCAGCAGCTCGGGGGGTCGCCCCTACGAGCAGTACTTC,CASSSGGRPYEQYF
.,TRBJ1-2,many,TRBV29-1,TGCAGCGTTCCAGGAAATGGCTACACCTTC,CSVPGNGYTF
.,TRBJ2-7,many,TRBV6-5,TGTGCCAGCAGTTCCCGGGACACCCGATTGTGGCAGTACTTC,CASSSRDTRLWQYF
.,TRBJ1-3,many,TRBV6-5,TGTGCCAGCAGTTACGGCACCGACTCTGGAAACACCATATATTTT,CASSYGTDSGNTIYF